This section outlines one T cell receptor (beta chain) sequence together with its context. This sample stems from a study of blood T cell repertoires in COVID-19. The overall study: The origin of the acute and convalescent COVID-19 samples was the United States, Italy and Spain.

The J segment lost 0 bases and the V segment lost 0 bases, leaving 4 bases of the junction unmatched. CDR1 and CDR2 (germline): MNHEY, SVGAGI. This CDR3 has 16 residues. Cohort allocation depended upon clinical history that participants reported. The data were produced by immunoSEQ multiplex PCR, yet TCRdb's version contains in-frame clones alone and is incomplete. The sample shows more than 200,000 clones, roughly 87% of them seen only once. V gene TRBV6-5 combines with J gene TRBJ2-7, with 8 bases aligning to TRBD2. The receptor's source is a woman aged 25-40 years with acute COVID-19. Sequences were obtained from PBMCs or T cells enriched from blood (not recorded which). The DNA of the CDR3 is TGTGCCAGCAGTTACTCTTCGGGAGGGCCCTCCTACGAGCAGTACTTC. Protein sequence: CASSYSSGGPSYEQYF.